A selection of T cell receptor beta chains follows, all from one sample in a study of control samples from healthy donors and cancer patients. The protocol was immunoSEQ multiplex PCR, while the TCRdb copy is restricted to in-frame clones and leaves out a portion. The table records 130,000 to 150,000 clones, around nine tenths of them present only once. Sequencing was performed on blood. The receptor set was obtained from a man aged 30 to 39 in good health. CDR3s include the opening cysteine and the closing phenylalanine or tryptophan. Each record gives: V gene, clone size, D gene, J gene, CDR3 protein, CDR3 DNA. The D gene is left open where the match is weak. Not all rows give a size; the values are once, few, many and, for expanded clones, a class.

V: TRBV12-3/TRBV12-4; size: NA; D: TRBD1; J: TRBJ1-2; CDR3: CASTRDRGNGYTF; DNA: TGTGCCAGCACCCGGGACAGGGGGAATGGCTACACCTTC
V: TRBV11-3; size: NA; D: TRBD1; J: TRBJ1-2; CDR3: CASTGIGGAGYTF; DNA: TGTGCCAGTACTGGGATAGGGGGCGCGGGCTACACCTTC
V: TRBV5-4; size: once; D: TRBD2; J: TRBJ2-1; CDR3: CASSLSLLAGINNEQFF; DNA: TGTGCCAGCAGCCTCTCCCTTTTAGCGGGAATAAACAATGAGCAGTTCTTC
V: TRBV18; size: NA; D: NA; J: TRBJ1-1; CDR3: CASSPLNTEAFF; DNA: TGTGCCAGCTCACCACTTAACACTGAAGCTTTCTTT
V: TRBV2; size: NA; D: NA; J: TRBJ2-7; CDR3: CASSEAPQGISYEQYF; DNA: TGTGCCAGCAGTGAAGCGCCACAGGGTATTTCCTACGAGCAGTACTTC
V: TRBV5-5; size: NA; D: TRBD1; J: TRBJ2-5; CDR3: CASSLAQGVKGRETQYF; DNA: TGTGCCAGCAGCCTGGCACAGGGGGTTAAAGGGAGGGAGACCCAGTACTTC
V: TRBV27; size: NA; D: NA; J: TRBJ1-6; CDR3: CASSSDPNSPLHF; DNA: TGTGCCAGCAGTTCGGACCCTAATTCACCCCTCCACTTT
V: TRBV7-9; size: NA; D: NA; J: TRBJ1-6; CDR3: CASSFSNDFSPLHF; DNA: TGTGCCAGCAGCTTTAGTAATGACTTTTCACCCCTCCACTTT
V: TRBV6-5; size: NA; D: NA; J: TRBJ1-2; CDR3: CASAQGNYGYTF; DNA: TGTGCCAGTGCTCAGGGGAACTATGGCTACACCTTC
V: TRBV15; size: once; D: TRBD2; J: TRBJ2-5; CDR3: CATKDTGLALETQYF; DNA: TGTGCCACCAAGGACACCGGACTAGCTTTAGAGACCCAGTACTTC
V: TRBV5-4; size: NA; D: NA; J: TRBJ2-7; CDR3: CASSLGSNYEQYF; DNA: TGTGCCAGCAGCTTGGGATCGAACTACGAGCAGTACTTC
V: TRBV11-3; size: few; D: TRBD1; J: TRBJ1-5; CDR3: CASRYPRTGGLRSNQPQHF; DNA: TGTGCCAGCAGATACCCTAGGACAGGGGGCCTGCGTAGCAATCAGCCCCAGCATTTT
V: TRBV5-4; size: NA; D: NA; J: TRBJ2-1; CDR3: CASSLELPAYNEQFF; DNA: TGTGCCAGCAGCTTGGAGTTGCCAGCATACAATGAGCAGTTCTTC
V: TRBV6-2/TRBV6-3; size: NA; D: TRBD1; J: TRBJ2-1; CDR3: CASSTRDSYNEQFF; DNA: TGTGCCAGCAGTACCCGGGACAGTTACAATGAGCAGTTCTTC
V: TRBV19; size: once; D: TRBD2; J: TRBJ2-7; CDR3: CASSPRTSGKEQYF; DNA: TGTGCCAGTAGTCCGAGGACTAGCGGTAAGGAGCAGTACTTC
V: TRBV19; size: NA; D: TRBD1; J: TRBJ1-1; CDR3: CASGDRGAEAFF; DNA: TGTGCCAGTGGGGACAGGGGGGCTGAAGCTTTCTTT
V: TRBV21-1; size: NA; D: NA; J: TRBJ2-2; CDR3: CASSKVGSGRTGELFF; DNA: TGTGCCAGCAGCAAAGTGGGTAGCGGGAGAACCGGGGAGCTGTTTTTT
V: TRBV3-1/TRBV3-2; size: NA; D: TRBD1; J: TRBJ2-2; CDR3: CASSPRDRNTGELFF; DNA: TGTGCCAGCAGCCCCCGGGACAGAAACACCGGGGAGCTGTTTTTT
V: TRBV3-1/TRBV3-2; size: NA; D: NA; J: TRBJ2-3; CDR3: CASSQDTDTQYF; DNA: TGTGCCAGCAGCCAAGACACAGATACGCAGTATTTT
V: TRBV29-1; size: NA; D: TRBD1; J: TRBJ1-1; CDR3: CSVEVQGVGRTEAFF; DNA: TGCAGCGTTGAGGTACAGGGGGTGGGTAGGACTGAAGCTTTCTTT
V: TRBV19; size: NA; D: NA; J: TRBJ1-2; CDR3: CASSIGRNYGYTF; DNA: TGTGCCAGTAGTATTGGTCGAAACTATGGCTACACCTTC
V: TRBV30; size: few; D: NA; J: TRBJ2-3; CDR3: CAWSVKDTQYF; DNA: TGTGCCTGGAGTGTAAAAGATACGCAGTATTTT